The T cell receptor (beta chain) described here comes from a study of blood T cell repertoires in COVID-19. Whole-study context: Sites in the United States, Italy and Spain provided acute and convalescent COVID-19 samples. T cells, B-cell-depleted T cells, or PBMCs provided the cDNA or gDNA that served as material.

Germline CDR1 reads MDHEN; CDR2 reads SYDVKM. Trimming pared 6 bases from V and 2 bases from J, leaving 9 bases between. There are 13 residues in the CDR3. Original methodology: For nucleated cells, counts were estimated from reference gene primer amplification. Sequencing was performed with immunoSEQ multiplex PCR; in TCRdb, only in-frame clones are kept and a portion is missing. The DNA was the basis for D and trimming; V, J and clone size are from that table. The sample carries nearly 200,000 clones, roughly 90% recorded once. The source of this sequence is a woman aged 40 to 50 who had recovered from COVID-19. Sequenced: peripheral blood. The chain recombines TRBV28 with TRBJ2-3; D ambiguous. The CDR3 sequence is CASSHPNTDTQYF. The CDR3 bases are TGTGCCAGCAGCCACCCTAACACAGATACGCAGTATTTT.